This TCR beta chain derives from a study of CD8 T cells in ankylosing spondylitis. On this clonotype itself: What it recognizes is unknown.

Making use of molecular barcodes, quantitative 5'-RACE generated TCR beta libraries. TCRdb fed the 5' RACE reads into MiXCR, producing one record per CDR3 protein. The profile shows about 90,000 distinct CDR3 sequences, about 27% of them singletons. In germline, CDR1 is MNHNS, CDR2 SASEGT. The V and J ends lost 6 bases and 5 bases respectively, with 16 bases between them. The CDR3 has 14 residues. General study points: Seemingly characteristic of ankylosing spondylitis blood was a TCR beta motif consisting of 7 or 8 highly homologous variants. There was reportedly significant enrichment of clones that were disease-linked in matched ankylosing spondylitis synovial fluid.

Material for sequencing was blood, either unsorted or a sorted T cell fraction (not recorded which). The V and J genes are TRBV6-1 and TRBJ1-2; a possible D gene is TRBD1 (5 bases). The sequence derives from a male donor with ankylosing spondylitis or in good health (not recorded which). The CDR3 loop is CASSRDGRGYGYTF. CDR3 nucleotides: TGTGCCAGCAGCCGTGACGGGCGGGGGTATGGCTACACCTTC.